This TCR beta chain is drawn from a study of blood T cell repertoires in COVID-19. On the study more broadly: Italy, Spain and the United States were the sources of the convalescent and acute COVID-19 samples.

CDR3 length equals 13 residues. V dropped 4 bases and J dropped 5 bases, with 9 bases sitting between them. Per germline, CDR1 SGHNT and CDR2 YYREEE (reference sequence). Source study methods: Amplification of reference gene primers was used by the study to estimate nucleated cell counts. Measured with immunoSEQ multiplex PCR; TCRdb has only the in-frame clones, and not every one. V and J calls and clone size are those listed in that table; D and trimming were worked out from the DNA. This sample has over 120,000 clones; approximately 91% occur once, and the top ten carry approximately 1.8%. The receptor was isolated from a man between 65 and 79 years old with acute or convalescent COVID-19. The V gene is TRBV5-4, the J gene TRBJ2-2, with unresolved D. The specimen was peripheral blood. The CDR3 coding sequence is TGTGCCAGCAGCCCCCAGGTTACCGGGGAGCTGTTTTTT. It encodes CASSPQVTGELFF. Together with reference TRBV5-4 and TRBJ2-2, the CDR3 gives the full variable domain: ETGVTQSPTHLIKTRGQQVTLRCSSQSGHNTVSWYQQALGQGPQFIFQYYREEENGRGNFPPRFSGLQFPNYSSELNVNALELDDSALYLCASSPQVTGELFFGEGSRLTVL.